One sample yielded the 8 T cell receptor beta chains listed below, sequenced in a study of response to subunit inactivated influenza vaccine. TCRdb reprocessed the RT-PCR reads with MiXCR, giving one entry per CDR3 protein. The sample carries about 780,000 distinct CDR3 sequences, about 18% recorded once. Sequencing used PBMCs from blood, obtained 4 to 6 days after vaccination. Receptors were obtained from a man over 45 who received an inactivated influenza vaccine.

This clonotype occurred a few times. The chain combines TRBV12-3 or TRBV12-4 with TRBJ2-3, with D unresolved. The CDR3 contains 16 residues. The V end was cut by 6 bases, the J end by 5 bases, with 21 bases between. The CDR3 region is CASRNGPRSGQDTQYF. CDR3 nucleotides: TGTGCCAGCAGAAATGGACCCCGATCAGGCCAAGATACGCAGTATTTT.

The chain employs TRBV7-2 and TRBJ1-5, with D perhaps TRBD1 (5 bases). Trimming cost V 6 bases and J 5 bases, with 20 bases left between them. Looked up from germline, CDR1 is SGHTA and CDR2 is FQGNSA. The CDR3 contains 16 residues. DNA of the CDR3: TGTGCCAGCAGTGCTCCGGCGGGACTGCCATATCAGCCCCAGCATTTT. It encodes CASSAPAGLPYQPQHF.

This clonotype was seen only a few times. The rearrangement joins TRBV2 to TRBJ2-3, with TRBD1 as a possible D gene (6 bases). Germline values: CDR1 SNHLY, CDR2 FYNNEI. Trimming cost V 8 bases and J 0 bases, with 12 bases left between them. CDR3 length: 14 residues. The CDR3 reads CASGQSPSTDTQYF. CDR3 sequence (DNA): TGTGCCAGCGGACAGTCCCCTAGCACAGATACGCAGTATTTT.

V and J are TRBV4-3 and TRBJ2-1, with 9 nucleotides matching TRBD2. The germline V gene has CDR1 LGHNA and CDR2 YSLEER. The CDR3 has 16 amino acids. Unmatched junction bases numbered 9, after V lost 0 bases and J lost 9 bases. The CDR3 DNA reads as TGCGCCAGCAGCCAAGAATGGATAGCGGGGGAGGTTGAGCAGTTCTTC. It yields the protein CASSQEWIAGEVEQFF.

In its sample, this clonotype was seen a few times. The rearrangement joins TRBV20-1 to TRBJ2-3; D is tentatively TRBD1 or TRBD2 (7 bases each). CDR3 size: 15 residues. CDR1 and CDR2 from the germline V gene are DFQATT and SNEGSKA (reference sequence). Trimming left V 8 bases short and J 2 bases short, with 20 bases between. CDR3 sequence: CSKTGGKGATDTQYF. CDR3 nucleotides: TGCAGTAAAACGGGGGGAAAGGGGGCCACAGATACGCAGTATTTT.

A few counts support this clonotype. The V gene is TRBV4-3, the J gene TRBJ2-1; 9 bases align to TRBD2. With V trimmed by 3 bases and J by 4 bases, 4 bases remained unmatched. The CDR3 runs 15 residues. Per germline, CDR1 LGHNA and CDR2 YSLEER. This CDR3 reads CASSQTSGFYNEQFF. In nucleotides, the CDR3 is TGCGCCAGCAGCCAGACTAGCGGTTTTTACAATGAGCAGTTCTTC.

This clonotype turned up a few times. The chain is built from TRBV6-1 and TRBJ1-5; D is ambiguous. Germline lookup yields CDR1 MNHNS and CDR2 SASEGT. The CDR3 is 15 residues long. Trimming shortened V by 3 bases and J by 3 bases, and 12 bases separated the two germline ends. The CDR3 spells CASSDGRLANQPQHF. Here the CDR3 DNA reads TGTGCCAGCAGTGACGGCCGATTAGCCAATCAGCCCCAGCATTTT.

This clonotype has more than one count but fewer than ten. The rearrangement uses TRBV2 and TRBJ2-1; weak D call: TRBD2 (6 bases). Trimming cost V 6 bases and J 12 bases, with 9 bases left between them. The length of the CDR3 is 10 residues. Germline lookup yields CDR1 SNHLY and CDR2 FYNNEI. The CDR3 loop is CASSGTPQFF. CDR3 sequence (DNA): TGTGCCAGCAGCGGGACTCCGCAGTTCTTC. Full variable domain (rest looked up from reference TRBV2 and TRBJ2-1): EPEVTQTPSHQVTQMGQEVILRCVPISNHLYFYWYRQILGQKVEFLVSFYNNEISEKSEIFDDQFSVERPDGSNFTLKIRSTKLEDSAMYFCASSGTPQFFGPGTRLTVL.